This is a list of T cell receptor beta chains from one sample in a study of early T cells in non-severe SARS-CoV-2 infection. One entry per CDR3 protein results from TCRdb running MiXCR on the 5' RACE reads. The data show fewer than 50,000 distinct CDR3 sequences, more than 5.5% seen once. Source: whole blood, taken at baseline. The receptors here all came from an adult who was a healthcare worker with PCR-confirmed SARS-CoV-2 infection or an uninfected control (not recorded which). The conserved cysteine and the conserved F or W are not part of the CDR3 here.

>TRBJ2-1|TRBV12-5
ASGLLAVNYNEQF
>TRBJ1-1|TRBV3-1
ASTARRGYTEAF
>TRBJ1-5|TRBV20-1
SARGEGFSNQPQH
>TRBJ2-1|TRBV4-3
ASSPSRALGQF
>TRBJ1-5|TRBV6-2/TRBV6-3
ASSYDDKSNQPQH
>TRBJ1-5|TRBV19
ASSPRHSSNQPQH
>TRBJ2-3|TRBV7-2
ASSGTGADTQY
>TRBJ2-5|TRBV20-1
SAYRRTGGAETQY
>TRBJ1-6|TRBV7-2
ASSLEADSPLH
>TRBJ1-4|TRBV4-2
ASSQTQGTTNEKLF
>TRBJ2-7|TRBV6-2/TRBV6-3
ASSYSGTDRYEQY
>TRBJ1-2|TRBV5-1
ASSPFQGKEDGYT
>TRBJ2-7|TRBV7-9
ASSFGGADFSYEQY
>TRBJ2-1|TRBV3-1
ASSPSIDSYNEQF
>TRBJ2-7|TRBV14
ASSLMTGLAMEQY
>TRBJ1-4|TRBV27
ASRPATNEKLF
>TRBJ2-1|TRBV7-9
ASSLASPYNEQF
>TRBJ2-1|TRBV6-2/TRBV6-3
ASRKTGTGGTEQF
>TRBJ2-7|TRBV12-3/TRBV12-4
ASSQILLAGGSYEQY
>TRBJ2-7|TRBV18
ASSPPTSYEQY